The 11 T cell receptor beta chains reported below all come from one sample, sequenced in a study of cytomegalovirus exposure and HLA in healthy donors. Primers for the PCR totalled 60 Vbeta and 13 Jbeta. Profiled with immunoSEQ multiplex PCR; TCRdb holds only in-frame clones, not every one. The sample lists 120,000 or so clones, over 70% occurring once. Material for sequencing was PBMCs. The receptors come from a woman between 45 and 60 years old in good health and CMV-seronegative.

The chain couples TRBV15 to TRBJ2-7, with D perhaps matching TRBD2 (6 bases). The germline V gene has CDR1 LNHNV and CDR2 YYDKDF (reference sequence). CDR3 length: 13 amino acids. V was trimmed by 7 bases and J by 3 bases, leaving 13 bases between them. In DNA form, the CDR3 reads TGTGCCACCAACCGGGACTGGGGCTACGAGCAGTACTTC. It yields the protein CATNRDWGYEQYF.

The rearrangement joins TRBV7-8 to TRBJ1-2; the D is unclear. The V end lost 4 bases, the J end lost 8 bases, and 20 bases lay between the germline ends. The V gene's germline CDR1 is SGHVS and CDR2 FQNEAQ. The CDR3 has 15 residues. The chain's CDR3 is CASSSERGRSGGYTF. The CDR3 coding sequence is TGTGCCAGCAGCTCCGAGCGGGGTCGGAGTGGGGGCTACACCTTC. Filled out from reference TRBV7-8 and TRBJ1-2, the complete variable domain reads GAGVSQSPRYKVAKRGQDVALRCDPISGHVSLFWYQQALGQGPEFLTYFQNEAQLDKSGLPSDRFFAERPEGSVSTLKIQRTQQEDSAVYLCASSSERGRSGGYTFGSGTRLTVV.

J is TRBJ1-5 and V is TRBV2; D gene ambiguous. The CDR3 runs 13 residues. Between the trimmed V and J ends, which lost 3 bases and 3 bases, there was a span of 6 bases. Germline CDR1 reads SNHLY; CDR2 reads FYNNEI. CDR3 residues: CASSDDTNQPQHF. CDR3 nucleotides: TGTGCCAGCAGTGATGACACCAATCAGCCCCAGCATTTT.

The gene calls are TRBV5-1 and TRBJ1-1, with D tentatively TRBD1 (6 bases). V lost 3 bases to trimming and J lost 3 bases, with 15 bases between them. The CDR3 is made up of 15 amino acids. The germline V gene encodes CDR1 SGHRS and CDR2 YFSETQ. The CDR3, as DNA: TGCGCCAGCAGCTCCCTCAGGGGAACGGACACTGAAGCTTTCTTT. Translating it yields CASSSLRGTDTEAFF.

This clone was seen a single time. In nucleotides, the CDR3 is TGTGCCAGCAGCCAATCAGCAGGTTCATACGAGCAGTACTTC. Translation gives CASSQSAGSYEQYF. The gene calls are TRBV4-2 and TRBJ2-7, with D hard to call. This CDR3 contains 14 residues. Germline lookup yields CDR1 LGHNA and CDR2 YNFKEQ. V lost 2 bases to trimming and J lost 4 bases, with 12 bases between them.

V is TRBV7-3 and J is TRBJ2-1; TRBD1 agrees at 11 bases. The CDR3 totals 17 residues. Unmatched junction bases numbered 6, after V lost 1 base and J lost 4 bases. CDR1 is SGHTA and CDR2 is FQGTGA in the germline V gene. For the CDR3, the DNA is TGTGCCAGCAGCTTAAACGGACAGGGGGCGGGTTACAATGAGCAGTTCTTC. Its translation is CASSLNGQGAGYNEQFF.

The CDR3 spells CASSYRISGAIDEQFF. DNA for the CDR3: TGCGCCAGCAGCTACCGTATTAGCGGGGCGATCGATGAGCAGTTCTTC. The V and J genes are TRBV5-1 and TRBJ2-1; 8 bases line up with TRBD2. The CDR3 runs to 16 residues. Germline values: CDR1 SGHRS, CDR2 YFSETQ. After removal of 3 bases from V and 8 bases from J, the junction contained 13 bases not matched to a gene.

The chain carries TRBV28 and TRBJ2-5, with D uncertain. TRBJ2-7 matches the DNA end more closely, so the J call is doubtful. There are 11 residues in the CDR3. Germline-derived CDR1 and CDR2 are MDHEN and SYDVKM. CDR3 protein: CASSLFHEQYF. For the CDR3, the DNA is TGTGCCAGCAGTTTATTCCACGAGCAGTACTTC.

This rearrangement joins TRBV5-4 to TRBJ2-3, with D possibly matching TRBD2 (6 bases). Trimming took 3 bases from V and 5 from J, leaving 19 bases between them. The CDR3 is 16 residues long. Germline values: CDR1 SGHNT, CDR2 YYREEE (reference sequence). Written as DNA, the CDR3 is TGTGCCAGCAGCTCGGGGGACGTCCGGGTGAGAGATACGCAGTATTTT. Translating it yields CASSSGDVRVRDTQYF. Complete variable domain (other parts from reference TRBV5-4 and TRBJ2-3): ETGVTQSPTHLIKTRGQQVTLRCSSQSGHNTVSWYQQALGQGPQFIFQYYREEENGRGNFPPRFSGLQFPNYSSELNVNALELDDSALYLCASSSGDVRVRDTQYFGPGTRLTVL.

The gene calls are TRBV29-1 and TRBJ2-3, with a weak D call TRBD2 (6 bases). The CDR3 is 14 amino acids. V lost 2 bases and J 0 bases, leaving 9 bases between the germline ends. CDR1 is SQVTM, CDR2 ANQGSEA, per germline. The CDR3 spells CSVERGTSTDTQYF. CDR3 sequence (DNA): TGCAGCGTTGAACGCGGGACTAGCACAGATACGCAGTATTTT.

The J gene is TRBJ2-7, the V gene TRBV28, with 8 positions matching TRBD1. Germline V lookup: CDR1 MDHEN, CDR2 SYDVKM. V was clipped by 1 base and J by 5 bases; unmatched bases: 7. There are 15 residues in the CDR3. As DNA, the CDR3 is TGTGCCAGCAGTTTATACCGCAGGGGGCGGGACGAGCAGTACTTC. This sequence encodes CASSLYRRGRDEQYF.